Listed below are T cell receptor beta chains from one sample, sequenced in a study of lymphopenia after photon versus proton radiotherapy. TCRdb's table, derived via immunoSEQ multiplex PCR, lists solely in-frame clones and lacks some. Counted here are roughly 41,000 clones, approximately 87% occurring once; the ten biggest clones make up approximately 3%. The sample was peripheral blood, taken from a patient treated with photon-based radiotherapy. All receptors come from a man in his forties or fifties with gastric cancer. Both conserved end residues are part of each CDR3. The order of the fields is clone size, J gene, V gene, D gene, CDR3 DNA, CDR3 protein. D genes are given only for firm matches. Rows give clone size only sometimes, using once, few, many, or a class for an expanded clone.

. TRBJ1-1 TRBV29-1 TRBD1 TGCAGCGTTGGGGATCCACAGGGGAATCCTGAAGCTTTCTTT CSVGDPQGNPEAFF
. TRBJ2-7 TRBV11-2 . TGTGCCAGCAGACTAGTCCGCTCCTACGAGCAGTACTTC CASRLVRSYEQYF
. TRBJ2-1 TRBV11-2 TRBD2 TGTGCCAGCAGCTTAGCCGGACTAGCGAGTGAGCAGTTCTTC CASSLAGLASEQFF
. TRBJ2-2 TRBV7-6 . TGTGCCAGCAGGCTGCGCAACACCGGGGAGCTGTTTTTT CASRLRNTGELFF
. TRBJ2-1 TRBV19 . TGTGCCAGTAGGGGGGGCAAAGGATATAACAATGAGCAGTTCTTC CASRGGKGYNNEQFF
once TRBJ1-1 TRBV27 . TGTGCCAGCAGTTCGGGGGGGGCGGGCACTGAAGCTTTCTTT CASSSGGAGTEAFF
. TRBJ2-5 TRBV5-1 TRBD2 TGCGCCAGCACCCGACTAGCGGGAGGAAGGCAAGAGACCCAGTACTTC CASTRLAGGRQETQYF
. TRBJ1-2 TRBV7-9 . TGTGCCAGCAGCTTAGTCCTGGGGGCGGATGGCTACACCTTC CASSLVLGADGYTF
. TRBJ2-7 TRBV10-1 TRBD1 TGCGCCAGCAGGGCCGGGACAGGGGACCTGGGCAGCTCCTACGAGCAGTACTTC CASRAGTGDLGSSYEQYF
few TRBJ1-1 TRBV6-6 . TGTGCCAGCAGTTATCTGAGCGGGGGCGAAACTGAAGCTTTCTTT CASSYLSGGETEAFF
once TRBJ1-4 TRBV5-8 TRBD1 TGTGCCAGCAGTCACGAGGACAGGTGGGGTGAAAAACTGTTTTTT CASSHEDRWGEKLFF
. TRBJ2-5 TRBV18 . TGTGCCAGCTCACCAAGGCGGTCAGAAGAGACCCAGTACTTC CASSPRRSEETQYF
. TRBJ2-5 TRBV4-1 . TGCGCCAGCAGCCCGGTTGGGGATCAAGAGACCCAGTACTTC CASSPVGDQETQYF
. TRBJ2-2 TRBV27 . TGTGCCAGCAGTTTAGGACAGACCAACACCGGGGAGCTGTTTTTT CASSLGQTNTGELFF
. TRBJ1-1 TRBV2 . TGTGCCACCACAGCGACCCGGGACCTTCGGGAAGCTTTCTTT CATTATRDLREAFF
. TRBJ2-5 TRBV11-2 . TGTGCCAGCAGCTTAGGGGGCCGAAGGGAGACCCAGTACTTC CASSLGGRRETQYF
. TRBJ2-3 TRBV19 TRBD2 TGTGCCAGTAGTATAAAGAGAGGTTCGGGCGGGAGTTCAGATACGCAGTATTTT CASSIKRGSGGSSDTQYF
. TRBJ1-1 TRBV28 TRBD1 TGTGCCAGCAGCCCCTCGAGCGACAGGGTGCGGACTGAAGCTTTCTTT CASSPSSDRVRTEAFF
. TRBJ2-3 TRBV11-3 . TGTGCCAGCAGCTTTGAACTCGCATCAGATACGCAGTATTTT CASSFELASDTQYF
. TRBJ1-1 TRBV27 . TGTGCCAGCAGTCCCGGACGGGGCACTGAAGCTTTCTTT CASSPGRGTEAFF
. TRBJ1-4 TRBV6-6 . TGTGCCAGCAGCTACCGAGGGGGGCAGTCTAATGAAAAACTGTTTTTT CASSYRGGQSNEKLFF
. TRBJ1-4 TRBV28 . TGTGCCAGCAGTATCAGGACTTGGAATGAAAAACTGTTTTTT CASSIRTWNEKLFF
few TRBJ2-2 TRBV7-9 . TGTGCCAGCAGTCCAGCGAACACCGGGGAGCTGTTTTTT CASSPANTGELFF
. TRBJ2-5 TRBV19 TRBD1 TGTGCCAGTAGTATCCAAAGGACAGGGAAAGAGACCCAGTACTTC CASSIQRTGKETQYF
. TRBJ2-1 TRBV7-9 TRBD2 TGTGCCAGCAGCTCAGCTAGCGGGGCTGGCAATGAGCAGTTCTTC CASSSASGAGNEQFF
. TRBJ1-1 TRBV4-1 TRBD1 TGCGCCAGCAGCCTACAACCGCGGACAGGGGGCGAGAACACTGAAGCTTTCTTT CASSLQPRTGGENTEAFF
. TRBJ1-1 TRBV30 . TGTGCCTGGAGTAGGGGGGATACAGCTTTCTTT CAWSRGDTAFF
. TRBJ1-4 TRBV12-5 . TGTGCTAGTGGTCCGGACCGTCTGGTTCGGGAAAAACTGTTTTTT CASGPDRLVREKLFF
. TRBJ2-3 TRBV4-1 . TGCGCCAGCAGCCAAAGTGGGATTGGGAGAGATACGCAGTATTTT CASSQSGIGRDTQYF
. TRBJ2-3 TRBV7-2 . TGTGCCAGCAGCTCGGGACGGGTAGATACGCAGTATTTT CASSSGRVDTQYF
. TRBJ2-7 TRBV6-5 TRBD2 TGTGCCGCTAGCCGGGGGGGCTCCTACGAGCAGTACTTC CAASRGGSYEQYF
. TRBJ2-3 TRBV7-2 TRBD2 TGTGCCAGCAGCTTACTAGCGGGAAGCACAGATACGCAGTATTTT CASSLLAGSTDTQYF
. TRBJ1-4 TRBV6-5 . TGTGCCAGCAGCTACGGTACAGGGTACCCAAATGAAAAACTGTTTTTT CASSYGTGYPNEKLFF
. TRBJ2-2 TRBV6-5 . TGTGCCAGCAGGAAAGCCGGGGAGCTGTTTTTT CASRKAGELFF
. TRBJ1-2 TRBV28 TRBD1 TGTGCCAGCAGTTTATACCCCATGACAGGGAATTATGGCTACACCTTC CASSLYPMTGNYGYTF
. TRBJ1-2 TRBV19 TRBD1 TGTGCCAGTTACGGACAGGGGTCCTATGGCTACACCTTC CASYGQGSYGYTF
. TRBJ1-2 TRBV5-6 . TGTGCCAGCAGCTCCACCCATGGCTACACCTTC CASSSTHGYTF
. TRBJ2-1 TRBV19 TRBD1 TGTGCCAGTTCCAGACGGGGACAGGGGAACAATGAGCAGTTCTTC CASSRRGQGNNEQFF
. TRBJ1-3 TRBV4-1 . TGCGCCAGCAGCCAAGAGGGGCAGGGGCGGCGAAACACCATATATTTT CASSQEGQGRRNTIYF
. TRBJ2-7 TRBV4-1 TRBD2 TGCGCCAGCAGCCAAGTCAGACTAGCCCCCTCCTACGAGCAGTACTTC CASSQVRLAPSYEQYF
. TRBJ2-1 TRBV5-8 TRBD1 TGTGCCAGCAGCTTAACAGGGGTCAAAGAGCAGTTCTTC CASSLTGVKEQFF
few TRBJ2-7 TRBV9 TRBD1 TGTGCCAGCAGCGTAGGGACAGGGAAAAACGAGCAGTACTTC CASSVGTGKNEQYF
. TRBJ2-2 TRBV18 . TGTGCCAGCTCACCACCCGGGGGCCAGGGGACCGGGGAGCTGTTTTTT CASSPPGGQGTGELFF
few TRBJ1-1 TRBV27 . TGTGCCAGCAGTTTAAGGGGTTCTAACTGGAACACTGAAGCTTTCTTT CASSLRGSNWNTEAFF
. TRBJ2-3 TRBV5-4 . TGTGCCAGCAGCTTGGCCGGAGCGCCTCGCACAGATACGCAGTATTTT CASSLAGAPRTDTQYF
. TRBJ1-5 TRBV5-6 . TGTGCCAGCAGCTTTTTACGGGGGGTGAATCAGCCCCAGCATTTT CASSFLRGVNQPQHF
. TRBJ1-6 TRBV21-1 . TGTGCCAGCAACCTCACCCTTCGAGGGGCTCGCTCCTATAATTCACCCCTCCACTTT CASNLTLRGARSYNSPLHF
. TRBJ2-2 TRBV7-9 TRBD2 TGTGCCAGCAGCTTAGTCCTAGCGGGAGGTATCGGGGAGCTGTTTTTT CASSLVLAGGIGELFF
. TRBJ2-5 TRBV19 TRBD2 TGTGCCAGTAGTATAGATGGGGGAGGGAATCGGAAGACCCAGTACTTC CASSIDGGGNRKTQYF
. TRBJ2-3 TRBV29-1 . TGCAGCGTGGCGATCGGAGATACGCAGTATTTT CSVAIGDTQYF
. TRBJ2-7 TRBV27 . TGTGCCAGCAGCCACCCGGGACATCTAAGCTCCTACGAGCAGTACTTC CASSHPGHLSSYEQYF
. TRBJ2-5 TRBV6-5 TRBD1 TGTGCCAGCATTGACAGGGATCGGGAAGAGACCCAGTACTTC CASIDRDREETQYF
. TRBJ2-1 TRBV19 TRBD2 TGTGCCAGTAGTAAGACTAGCCGGAATGAGCAGTTCTTC CASSKTSRNEQFF
. TRBJ1-5 TRBV28 . TGTGCCAGCAGTTCCCCCCGCAGGGGTGGCAATCAGCCCCAGCATTTT CASSSPRRGGNQPQHF
once TRBJ2-3 TRBV28 TRBD2 TGTGCCAGCAGTAATTGGACTAGCGGGAGGGATACGCAGTATTTT CASSNWTSGRDTQYF
. TRBJ2-1 TRBV5-4 . TGTGCCAGCGGTACCGGGACTTCTTACAATGAGCAGTTCTTC CASGTGTSYNEQFF
. TRBJ2-7 TRBV27 . TGTGCCAGCAGGGCCGTCCCCGGCGAGCAGTACTTC CASRAVPGEQYF
. TRBJ2-5 TRBV29-1 . TGCAGCGTTGAAGGCCTGGGGGGTCAAGAGACCCAGTACTTC CSVEGLGGQETQYF
. TRBJ2-1 TRBV7-9 . TGTGCCAGCAGCTTAGTCGGGGCAGGAGAGCAGTTCTTC CASSLVGAGEQFF
. TRBJ2-2 TRBV30 . TGTGCCTGGACATCTAGAGACAACCTGAACACCGGGGAGCTGTTTTTT CAWTSRDNLNTGELFF